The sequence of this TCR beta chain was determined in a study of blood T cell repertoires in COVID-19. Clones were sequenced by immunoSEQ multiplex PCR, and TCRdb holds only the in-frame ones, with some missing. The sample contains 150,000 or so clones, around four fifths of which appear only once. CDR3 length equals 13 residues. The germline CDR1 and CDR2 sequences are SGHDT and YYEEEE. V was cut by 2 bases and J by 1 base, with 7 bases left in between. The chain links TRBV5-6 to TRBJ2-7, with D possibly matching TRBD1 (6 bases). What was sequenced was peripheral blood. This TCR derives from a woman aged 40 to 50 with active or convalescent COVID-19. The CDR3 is CASSFRGSYEQYF. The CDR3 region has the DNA TGTGCCAGCAGCTTTAGGGGGTCCTACGAGCAGTACTTC.